This entry lists 5 T cell receptor beta chains sequenced from one sample in a study of blood T cell repertoires in COVID-19. Assay: immunoSEQ multiplex PCR; the TCRdb copy retains only in-frame clones and omits some. The table records about 310,000 clones, approximately 90% of them present only once. Sequencing was done on a sample of PBMCs or T cells enriched from blood (not recorded which). These receptor sequences come from a woman aged 40 to 50 who had recovered from COVID-19.

The chain uses TRBV6-2 or TRBV6-3 and TRBJ2-1, with 9 nucleotides matching TRBD2. This CDR3 is built from 17 residues. Germline trimming cut 4 bases from V and 9 bases from J; bases unmatched to any gene: 16. Germline V CDR1 and CDR2: MNHEY, SVGEGT. The CDR3 DNA is TGTGCCAGCAGTTTACGACTTAGCGGGAGCCTTACGGGTGAGCAGTTCTTC. Protein sequence: CASSLRLSGSLTGEQFF.

This chain links TRBV7-8 with TRBJ1-2; a possible D gene is TRBD1 (5 bases). CDR3 length equals 16 residues. The germline V gene has CDR1 SGHVS and CDR2 FQNEAQ. The germline V and J ends were trimmed by 5 bases and 4 bases, with 20 bases remaining between them. This CDR3 reads CASSQGTVGDGYGYTF. In DNA, the CDR3 is TGTGCCAGCAGCCAAGGGACTGTCGGTGATGGCTATGGCTACACCTTC.

The chain carries TRBV10-3 and TRBJ2-1, with 8 bases that match TRBD2. Losses at the gene ends were 4 bases for V and 9 bases for J; bases not matched to a gene: 8. Germline values: CDR1 ENHRY, CDR2 SYGVKD. The CDR3 is made up of 14 amino acids. CDR3 loop: CAISGIAGRAEQFF. CDR3 sequence (DNA): TGTGCCATCAGTGGGATAGCGGGGAGGGCTGAGCAGTTCTTC.

The rearrangement links TRBV7-8 to TRBJ1-6; TRBD1 agrees at 10 bases. The germline V gene has CDR1 SGHVS and CDR2 FQNEAQ. CDR3 length equals 18 residues. V lost 5 bases and J lost 5; bases outside the gene matches: 12. The CDR3 sequence: CASSHRAGTGADNSPLHF. The CDR3 DNA reads TGTGCCAGCAGCCACCGGGCCGGGACAGGGGCAGATAATTCACCCCTCCACTTT.

This clone was found once. The chain joins TRBV27 to TRBJ2-1; no clear D gene. Trimming left V 2 bases short and J 6 bases short, with 11 bases between. CDR1 is MNHEY, CDR2 SMNVEV, per germline (reference sequence). The CDR3 extends over 14 amino acids. The CDR3 bases are TGTGCCAGCAGTTTAAACCTACCCGGCAATGAGCAGTTCTTC. Protein: CASSLNLPGNEQFF.